The clone carrying this T cell receptor beta chain was detected only once. This entry is derived from a study of shared clonotypes between healthy human individuals. Data came from immunoSEQ multiplex PCR; TCRdb stores just in-frame clones and leaves some out. Of roughly 1,100,000 clones listed, about 74% are singletons. The CDR3 extends over 15 amino acids. V trimming: 3 bases; J trimming: 1 base; junction bases outside the gene matches: 4. Looked up from germline, CDR1 is KGHSH and CDR2 is LQKENI. Sequencing input: memory CD4+ T cells sorted from blood. Subset given: CD45RA-negative fraction. This sequence joins TRBV18 and TRBJ2-5; the match to TRBD1 covers 8 bases. The sequence was obtained from a man younger than 35 in good health. The CDR3 loop reads CASSPGQASQETQYF. Written as DNA, the CDR3 is TGTGCCAGCTCACCGGGACAGGCGTCCCAAGAGACCCAGTACTTC.